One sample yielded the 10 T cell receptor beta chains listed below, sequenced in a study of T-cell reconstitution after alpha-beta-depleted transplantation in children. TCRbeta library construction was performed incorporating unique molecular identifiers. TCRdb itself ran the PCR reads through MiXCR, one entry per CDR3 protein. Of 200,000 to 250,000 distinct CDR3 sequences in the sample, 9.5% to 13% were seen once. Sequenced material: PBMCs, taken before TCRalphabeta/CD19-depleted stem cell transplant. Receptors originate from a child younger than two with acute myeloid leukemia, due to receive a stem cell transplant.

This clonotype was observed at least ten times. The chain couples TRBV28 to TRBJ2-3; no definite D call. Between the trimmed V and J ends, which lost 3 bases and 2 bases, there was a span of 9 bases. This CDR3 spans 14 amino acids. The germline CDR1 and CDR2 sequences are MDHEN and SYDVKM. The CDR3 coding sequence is TGTGCCAGCAGTTTCGAGGCAGACACAGATACGCAGTATTTT. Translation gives CASSFEADTDTQYF.

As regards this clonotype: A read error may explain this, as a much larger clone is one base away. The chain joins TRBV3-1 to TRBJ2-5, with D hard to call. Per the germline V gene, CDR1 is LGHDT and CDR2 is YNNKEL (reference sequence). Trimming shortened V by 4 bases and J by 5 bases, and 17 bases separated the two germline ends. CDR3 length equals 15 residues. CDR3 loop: CASSLPRQVVETQYF. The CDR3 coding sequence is TGTGCCAGCAGCCTCCCGAGGCAGGTAGTGGAGACCCAGTACTTC.

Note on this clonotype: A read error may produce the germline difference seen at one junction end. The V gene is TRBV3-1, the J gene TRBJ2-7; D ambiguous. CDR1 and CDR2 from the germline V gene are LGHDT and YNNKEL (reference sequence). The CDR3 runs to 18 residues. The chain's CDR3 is CATSQEDFRSAFSYEQYF. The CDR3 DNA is TGTGCCACCAGCCAAGAGGATTTTCGCAGCGCGTTCTCCTACGAGCAGTACTTC.

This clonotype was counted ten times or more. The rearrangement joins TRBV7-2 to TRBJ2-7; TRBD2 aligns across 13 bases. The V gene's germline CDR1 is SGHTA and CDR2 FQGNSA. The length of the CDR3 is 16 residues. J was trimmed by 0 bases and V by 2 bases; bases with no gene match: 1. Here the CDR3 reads CASSLRTSGSSYEQYF. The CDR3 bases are TGTGCCAGCAGCTTACGGACTAGCGGGAGCTCCTACGAGCAGTACTTC.

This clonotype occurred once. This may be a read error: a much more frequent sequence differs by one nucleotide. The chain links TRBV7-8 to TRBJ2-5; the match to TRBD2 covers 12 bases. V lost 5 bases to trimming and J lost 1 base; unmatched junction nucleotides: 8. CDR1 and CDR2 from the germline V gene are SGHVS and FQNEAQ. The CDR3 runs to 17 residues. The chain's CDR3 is CASSVRLAGATQETQYF. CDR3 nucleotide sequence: TGTGCCAGCAGCGTACGACTAGCGGGGGCGACCCAAGAGACCCAGTACTTC.

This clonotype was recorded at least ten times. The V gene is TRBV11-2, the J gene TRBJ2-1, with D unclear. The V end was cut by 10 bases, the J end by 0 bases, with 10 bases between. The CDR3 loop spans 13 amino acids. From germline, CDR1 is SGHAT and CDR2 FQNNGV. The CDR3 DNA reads TGTGCCACCCGAACGTTCTCCTACAATGAGCAGTTCTTC. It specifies CATRTFSYNEQFF.

CDR3 sequence reads: CASGSPGTAYEQYF. The DNA for the CDR3 is TGTGCCAGCGGCTCCCCCGGGACAGCCTACGAGCAGTACTTC. J is TRBJ2-7 and V is TRBV12-3 or TRBV12-4; 7 nucleotides line up with TRBD1. V lost 8 bases, J lost 2 bases, and 9 bases stayed unmatched. This CDR3 has 14 amino acids.

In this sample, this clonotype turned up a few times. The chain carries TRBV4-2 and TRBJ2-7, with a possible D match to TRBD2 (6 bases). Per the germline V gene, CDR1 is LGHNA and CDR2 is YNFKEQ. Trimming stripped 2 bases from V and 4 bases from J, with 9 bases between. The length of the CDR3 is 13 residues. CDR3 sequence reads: CASSQPGGYEQYF. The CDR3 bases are TGTGCCAGCAGCCAACCTGGAGGGTACGAGCAGTACTTC.

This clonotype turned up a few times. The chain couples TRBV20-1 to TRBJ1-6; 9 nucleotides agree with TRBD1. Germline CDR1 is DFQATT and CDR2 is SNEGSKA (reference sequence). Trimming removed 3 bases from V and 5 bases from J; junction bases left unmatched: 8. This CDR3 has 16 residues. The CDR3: CSASLYRGRDNSPLHF. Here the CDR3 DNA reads TGCAGTGCTAGCCTCTACAGGGGGCGGGATAATTCACCCCTCCACTTT.

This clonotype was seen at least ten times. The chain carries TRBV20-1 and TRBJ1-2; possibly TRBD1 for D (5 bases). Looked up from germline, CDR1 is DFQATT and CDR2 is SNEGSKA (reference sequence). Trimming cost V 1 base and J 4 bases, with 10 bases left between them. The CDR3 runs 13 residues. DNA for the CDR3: TGCAGTGCTAGAGGGGGGATAAGCTATGGCTACACCTTC. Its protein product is CSARGGISYGYTF.